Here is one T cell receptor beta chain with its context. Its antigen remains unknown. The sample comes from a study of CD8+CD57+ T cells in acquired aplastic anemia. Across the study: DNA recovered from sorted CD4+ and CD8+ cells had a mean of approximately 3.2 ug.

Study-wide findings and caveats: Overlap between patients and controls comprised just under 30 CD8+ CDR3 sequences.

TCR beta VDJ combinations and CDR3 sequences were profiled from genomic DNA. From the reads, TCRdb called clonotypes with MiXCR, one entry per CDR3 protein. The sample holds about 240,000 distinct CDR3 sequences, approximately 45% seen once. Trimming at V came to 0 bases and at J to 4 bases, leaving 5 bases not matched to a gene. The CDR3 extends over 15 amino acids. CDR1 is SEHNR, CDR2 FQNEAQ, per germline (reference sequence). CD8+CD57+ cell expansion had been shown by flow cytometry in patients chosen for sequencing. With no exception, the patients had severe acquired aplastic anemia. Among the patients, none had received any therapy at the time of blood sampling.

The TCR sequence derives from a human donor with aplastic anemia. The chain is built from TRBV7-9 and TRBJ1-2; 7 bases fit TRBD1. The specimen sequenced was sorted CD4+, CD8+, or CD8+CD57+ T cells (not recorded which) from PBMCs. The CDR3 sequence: CASSLAGGQSYGYTF. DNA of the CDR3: TGTGCCAGCAGCTTAGCAGGGGGCCAAAGCTATGGCTACACCTTC. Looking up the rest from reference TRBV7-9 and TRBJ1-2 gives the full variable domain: DTGVSQNPRHKITKRGQNVTFRCDPISEHNRLYWYRQTLGQGPEFLTYFQNEAQLEKSRLLSDRFSAERPKGSFSTLEIQRTEQGDSAMYLCASSLAGGQSYGYTFGSGTRLTVV.